This passage covers 17 T cell receptor beta chains from one sample sequenced in a study of sequential checkpoint blockade in melanoma. Treatment given: randomized to nivolumab then ipilimumab (arm A) or the reverse (arm B). The protocol was immunoSEQ multiplex PCR, while the TCRdb copy is restricted to in-frame clones and leaves out a portion. The sample has about 26,000 clones, 77% seen once. Sequences were derived from CD8+ T cells sorted from blood (inferred from file names), sampled from a patient given nivolumab and ipilimumab in sequence. The receptors originated from a human donor with melanoma.

As DNA, the CDR3 is TGTGCCAGCAGTATCGGGACTAGCGGCTTGCCCCAGTACTTC. It codes for CASSIGTSGLPQYF. J is TRBJ2-5 and V is TRBV27; TRBD2 agrees at 11 bases. V shed 5 bases and J 9 bases; nucleotides not matched to a gene: 8. Germline CDR1 reads MNHEY; CDR2 reads SMNVEV (reference sequence). The CDR3 has 14 amino acids.

The chain couples TRBV6-4 to TRBJ2-1; 8 bases agree with TRBD2. After removal of 4 bases from V and 6 bases from J, the junction contained 5 bases not matched to a gene. Germline loops: CDR1 MRHNA, CDR2 SNTAGT. CDR3 length: 14 amino acids. The CDR3: CASSAGGATNEQFF. In DNA form, the CDR3 reads TGTGCCAGCAGTGCCGGGGGGGCAACCAATGAGCAGTTCTTC.

This clone is a singleton in its sample. A junction boundary mismatches the germline segment, possibly from a read error. The CDR3 sequence is CASSQDSAEEASF. The CDR3 DNA reads TGCGCCAGCAGCCAAGACTCGGCGGAGGAAGCTTCCTTT. The chain employs TRBV4-3 and TRBJ1-1; D not resolved. Germline V gene sequence: CDR1 LGHNA, CDR2 YSLEER. CDR3 length: 13 residues.

CDR3 residues: CASSQHGSNYNEQFF. In DNA, the CDR3 is TGTGCCAGCAGCCAACACGGGTCCAACTACAATGAGCAGTTCTTC. The rearrangement links TRBV14 to TRBJ2-1; unclear D gene. The V and J ends lost 2 bases and 3 bases respectively, with 11 bases between them. The germline CDR1 and CDR2 sequences are SGHDN and FVKESK. The CDR3 is made up of 15 amino acids.

The CDR3 DNA sequence: TGTGCCAGCAGCTTCGGGGGGAAGGACAATGAGCAGTTCTTC. Translating gives CASSFGGKDNEQFF. This chain connects TRBV6-5 to TRBJ2-1; 7 bases fit TRBD2. The V gene's germline CDR1 is MNHEY and CDR2 SVGAGI. The CDR3 is 14 residues long. J lost 5 bases, V lost 6 bases, and 7 bases had no gene match.

In this sample, this clone turned up a few times. The rearrangement links TRBV7-9 to TRBJ1-1; no clear D. Germline-derived CDR1 and CDR2 are SEHNR and FQNEAQ (reference sequence). V lost 7 bases, J lost 0 bases, and 6 bases lay in between. CDR3 size: 12 residues. The CDR3 reads CASILLNTEAFF. CDR3 in DNA: TGTGCCAGCATCCTACTGAACACTGAAGCTTTCTTT.

This clone was picked up a small number of times. The V and J genes are TRBV19 and TRBJ1-4, with D possibly TRBD1 on 5 matching bases. The CDR3 has 11 amino acids. V lost 6 bases and J lost 7, with 6 bases in between. The V gene's germline CDR1 is LNHDA and CDR2 SQIVND (reference sequence). This CDR3 is CASRGAEKLFF. CDR3 DNA: TGTGCCAGTAGAGGGGCTGAAAAACTGTTTTTT.

Regarding this clone: Germline is not matched at one junction end, which may reflect a read error. The genes are TRBV19 and TRBJ2-7; 8 nucleotides agree with TRBD2. CDR1 LNHDA and CDR2 SQIVND come from the germline V gene (reference sequence). CDR3 length: 14 residues. The CDR3 region is CTSSISGGAYEQYF. The DNA of the CDR3 is TGTACCAGTAGTATCAGCGGGGGTGCCTACGAGCAGTACTTC.

The J gene is TRBJ2-1, the V gene TRBV7-2; TRBD2 agrees at 13 bases. CDR1 and CDR2 (germline): SGHTA, FQGNSA. Trimming took 1 base from V and 4 from J; bases not matched to a gene: 1. The CDR3 has 16 amino acids. In nucleotides, the CDR3 is TGTGCCAGCAGCTTAGTGGGACTAGCGGGGTACAATGAGCAGTTCTTC. Residues: CASSLVGLAGYNEQFF.

The chain links TRBV7-9 to TRBJ1-2; 7 bases are a match to TRBD1. The J segment lost 7 bases and the V segment lost 4 bases, leaving 3 bases of the junction unmatched. Germline CDR1 and CDR2: SEHNR and FQNEAQ (reference sequence). This CDR3 has 12 amino acids. As DNA, the CDR3 is TGTGCCAGCAGCTCAACAGGGGTTGGCTACACCTTC. Translated: CASSSTGVGYTF.

This rearrangement joins TRBV6-1 to TRBJ2-3, with 8 bases that match TRBD2. CDR3 length: 15 residues. Trimming took 7 bases from V and 6 from J; bases not matched to a gene: 12. Germline values: CDR1 MNHNS, CDR2 SASEGT. Here the CDR3 reads CASTPRTSSPDTQYF. CDR3 DNA: TGTGCCAGCACGCCCCGGACTAGCAGCCCCGATACGCAGTATTTT.

The rearrangement uses TRBV7-8 and TRBJ1-2, with TRBD1 identical over 7 bases. CDR3 length: 15 amino acids. After removal of 9 bases from V and 2 bases from J, the junction contained 12 bases not matched to a gene. Germline lookup yields CDR1 SGHVS and CDR2 FQNEAQ. In DNA, the CDR3 is TGTGCCAGTCGAAGTGACAGGGCTTTCAACTATGGCTACACCTTC. Residues: CASRSDRAFNYGYTF. The whole variable domain, remainder taken from reference TRBV7-8 and TRBJ1-2, is GAGVSQSPRYKVAKRGQDVALRCDPISGHVSLFWYQQALGQGPEFLTYFQNEAQLDKSGLPSDRFFAERPEGSVSTLKIQRTQQEDSAVYLCASRSDRAFNYGYTFGSGTRLTVV.

Only one count was recorded for this clone. The CDR3 coding sequence is TGCGCCAGCAGCCTCGGGACTAGCGCGGGGCAAGAGACCCAGTACTTC. Residues: CASSLGTSAGQETQYF. This chain uses TRBV5-1 with TRBJ2-5; 10 bases line up with TRBD2. The CDR3 is 16 residues long. CDR1 SGHRS and CDR2 YFSETQ come from the germline V gene. Losses at the gene ends were 4 bases for V and 2 bases for J; bases not matched to a gene: 8.

Only one count was recorded for this clone. The rearrangement uses TRBV12-5 and TRBJ1-4; 8 bases map to TRBD1. CDR1 is LGHNT and CDR2 is FRNRAP in the germline V gene. The CDR3 spans 14 residues. The ends lost 6 bases at V and 8 bases at J; junction bases unmatched: 8. The CDR3 region is CASGLTGGGEKLFF. The CDR3 DNA reads as TGTGCTAGTGGGCTAACAGGGGGGGGAGAAAAACTGTTTTTT.

The V call is TRBV5-6, the J call TRBJ1-2; no firm D call. V was trimmed by 4 bases and J by 0 bases, leaving 16 bases between them. In germline, CDR1 is SGHDT, CDR2 YYEEEE. This CDR3 is built from 16 residues. The CDR3 spells CASSGAGVYSNYGYTF. DNA for the CDR3: TGTGCCAGCAGCGGCGCCGGGGTCTATTCTAACTATGGCTACACCTTC.

The V gene is TRBV28, the J gene TRBJ2-7; weak D call: TRBD2 (5 bases). CDR1 and CDR2 (germline): MDHEN, SYDVKM. V was pared by 2 bases and J by 2 bases, with 13 bases between. CDR3 length equals 15 residues. The CDR3 nucleotides read TGTGCCAGCAGTTTAGGGCTCGTGAGGGCCTACGAGCAGTACTTC. It yields the protein CASSLGLVRAYEQYF.

The chain employs TRBV7-9 and TRBJ2-4; the D gene is possibly TRBD2 (6 bases). This CDR3 region has 16 residues. V lost 0 bases and J 2 bases, leaving 11 bases between the germline ends. Germline values: CDR1 SEHNR, CDR2 FQNEAQ (reference sequence). CDR3: CASSLAQGGTKNIQYF. CDR3 bases: TGTGCCAGCAGCTTAGCCCAGGGAGGTACCAAAAACATTCAGTACTTC.